This TCR beta chain comes out of a study of control samples from healthy donors and cancer patients. Clones were sequenced by immunoSEQ multiplex PCR, and TCRdb holds only the in-frame ones, with some missing. The sample lists about 140,000 clones, more than 85% occurring once. This clone has only one observation. CDR1 is SGHTA, CDR2 FQGNSA, per germline. This CDR3 comprises 14 residues. Trimming took 2 bases from V and 12 from J, leaving 19 bases between them. The sequence was collected from a man between 25 and 39 years old in good health. Sequenced: blood. This chain connects TRBV7-2 to TRBJ1-2; no clear D gene. As DNA, the CDR3 is TGTGCCAGCAGCTTATCCGCAGAGACCTACGGCCACACCTTC. It is translated as CASSLSAETYGHTF. The complete variable domain, with remaining parts taken from reference TRBV7-2 and TRBJ1-2, reads GAGVSQSPSNKVTEKGKDVELRCDPISGHTALYWYRQSLGQGLEFLIYFQGNSAPDKSGLPSDRFSAERTGGSVSTLTIQRTQQEDSAVYLCASSLSAETYGHTFGSGTRLTVV.